The 16 T cell receptor beta chains listed next were all sequenced from one sample in a study of cytotoxic CD8 clonotypes in ibrutinib-treated CLL. Sequencing was performed with immunoSEQ multiplex PCR; in TCRdb, only in-frame clones are kept and a portion is missing. The data contain approximately 80,000 clones, more than 70% of them singletons. The material sequenced was PBMCs, taken before ibrutinib treatment. Receptors were obtained from a human donor with chronic lymphocytic leukemia.

The gene calls are TRBV7-2 and TRBJ2-2, with 8 bases fitting TRBD2. Looked up from germline, CDR1 is SGHTA and CDR2 is FQGNSA. The V segment lost 3 bases and the J segment 6 bases; nucleotides outside the gene matches: 12. The CDR3 has 17 amino acids. The CDR3 sequence: CASSLLGAGVKAGELFF. The CDR3 DNA is TGTGCCAGCAGCTTGTTGGGAGCGGGAGTGAAGGCCGGGGAGCTGTTTTTT. Supplemented by reference TRBV7-2 and TRBJ2-2, the full variable domain reads GAGVSQSPSNKVTEKGKDVELRCDPISGHTALYWYRQSLGQGLEFLIYFQGNSAPDKSGLPSDRFSAERTGGSVSTLTIQRTQQEDSAVYLCASSLLGAGVKAGELFFGEGSRLTVL.

This chain connects TRBV4-1 to TRBJ2-2; a possible D gene is TRBD1 (5 bases). CDR1 is MGHRA and CDR2 is YSYEKL in the germline V gene. This CDR3 spans 16 amino acids. V lost 0 bases and J lost 5, with 13 bases in between. Here the CDR3 DNA reads TGCGCCAGCAGCCAAGAGACAGTAGTCCTAACCGGGGAGCTGTTTTTT. It is translated as CASSQETVVLTGELFF.

This chain uses TRBV5-5 with TRBJ1-5; TRBD1 agrees at 9 bases. This CDR3 contains 14 residues. Per the germline V gene, CDR1 is SGHKS and CDR2 is YYEKEE (reference sequence). J lost 4 bases, V lost 2 bases, and 1 base had no gene match. CDR3 nucleotides: TGTGCCAGCAGCTTCGACAGGGGGAATCAGCCCCAGCATTTT. Its protein product is CASSFDRGNQPQHF.

This clone was counted a single time. The chain uses TRBV28 and TRBJ2-7; TRBD1 matches 8 bases. The CDR3 totals 15 residues. Germline V gene data show CDR1 as MDHEN and CDR2 as SYDVKM. After removal of 6 bases from V and 0 bases from J, the junction contained 7 bases not matched to a gene. The CDR3 protein is CASSPGQGISYEQYF. The CDR3 nucleotides read TGTGCCAGCAGCCCAGGACAGGGTATCTCCTACGAGCAGTACTTC.

The CDR3: CASRTHLGYTF. The CDR3 nucleotides are TGTGCCAGTAGGACACACCTTGGCTACACCTTC. The chain uses TRBV6-6 and TRBJ1-2; D is possibly TRBD1 (5 bases). This CDR3 has 11 amino acids. Trimming stripped 9 bases from V and 7 bases from J, with 12 bases between. The germline V gene encodes CDR1 MNHNY and CDR2 SVGAGI (reference sequence).

The count of this clone is one. The chain carries TRBV2 and TRBJ2-5, with D perhaps matching TRBD1 (5 bases). Trimming stripped 6 bases from V and 4 bases from J, with 9 bases between. The CDR3 has 12 residues. Per germline, CDR1 SNHLY and CDR2 FYNNEI. The CDR3 region has the DNA TGTGCCAGCAGGGGTACAGGAGAGACCCAGTACTTC. It is translated as CASRGTGETQYF. Variable domain in full (rest from reference TRBV2 and TRBJ2-5): EPEVTQTPSHQVTQMGQEVILRCVPISNHLYFYWYRQILGQKVEFLVSFYNNEISEKSEIFDDQFSVERPDGSNFTLKIRSTKLEDSAMYFCASRGTGETQYFGPGTRLLVL.

This chain uses TRBV29-1 with TRBJ2-3, with 7 bases identical to TRBD2. The CDR3 runs 13 residues. CDR1 and CDR2 from the germline V gene are SQVTM and ANQGSEA. V lost 3 bases to trimming and J lost 6 bases; unmatched junction nucleotides: 6. The CDR3 reads CSVEGWGGDTQYF. The CDR3 DNA reads as TGCAGCGTTGAGGGTTGGGGAGGGGATACGCAGTATTTT.

This clone was counted once. This CDR3 is CSGSGITRTDTQYF. CDR3 nucleotides: TGCAGCGGGTCAGGCATAACTCGAACGGATACGCAGTATTTT. The chain couples TRBV29-1 to TRBJ2-3; D remains unclear. CDR3 size: 14 residues. CDR1 is SQVTM and CDR2 is ANQGSEA in the germline V gene. V lost 7 bases and J 6 bases, leaving 20 bases between the germline ends.

V and J are TRBV11-1 and TRBJ2-5; 7 bases line up with TRBD2. The CDR3 sequence is 14 residues long. V trimming: 1 base; J trimming: 1 base; junction bases outside the gene matches: 0. Germline V gene sequence: CDR1 SGHAT, CDR2 FQDESV (reference sequence). In DNA form, the CDR3 reads TGTGCCAGCAGCTTAGGCGGGAGCCAAGAGACCCAGTACTTC. It translates to CASSLGGSQETQYF.

This clone was seen just once. CDR3 in DNA: TGTGCCAGCTCACGCAACAGTGGAGGGTTGGATACGCAGTATTTT. This codes for CASSRNSGGLDTQYF. V usage is TRBV18 and J usage is TRBJ2-3; weak D call: TRBD2 (6 bases). This CDR3 has 15 amino acids. V was trimmed by 4 bases and J by 6 bases, leaving 17 bases between them. The germline gives CDR1 KGHSH, CDR2 LQKENI.

The rearrangement joins TRBV30 to TRBJ1-1; perhaps TRBD1 as D (5 bases). The CDR3 consists of 16 residues. Trimming removed 0 bases at V and 1 base at J, with 15 bases between. Germline CDR1 and CDR2: GTSNPN and SVGIG (reference sequence). This chain's CDR3 is CAWSVLTDTWNTEAFF. In nucleotides, the CDR3 is TGTGCCTGGAGTGTACTGACAGACACTTGGAACACTGAAGCTTTCTTT.

The chain is built from TRBV4-2 and TRBJ2-3; D is unresolved. Trimming stripped 0 bases from V and 0 bases from J, with 7 bases between. The CDR3 loop spans 15 amino acids. CDR1 and CDR2 from the germline V gene are LGHNA and YNFKEQ. As DNA, the CDR3 is TGTGCCAGCAGCCAAGACCGTATTAGCACAGATACGCAGTATTTT. It specifies CASSQDRISTDTQYF.

The rearrangement joins TRBV5-1 to TRBJ1-5; D is uncertain. Germline loops: CDR1 SGHRS, CDR2 YFSETQ. Between the trimmed V and J ends, which lost 4 bases and 4 bases, there was a span of 15 bases. This CDR3 region has 15 residues. For the CDR3, the DNA is TGCGCCAGCAGCCCGACCTTGGGCTTGAATCAGCCCCAGCATTTT. Amino acid sequence: CASSPTLGLNQPQHF.

The V gene is TRBV11-2, the J gene TRBJ1-4, with unresolved D. CDR1 is SGHAT and CDR2 is FQNNGV in the germline V gene. V gave up 1 base and J gave up 8 bases, with 11 bases separating them. The CDR3 is 14 residues long. The chain's CDR3 is CASSLAPGEEKLFF. CDR3 DNA: TGTGCCAGCAGCTTAGCCCCCGGGGAGGAAAAACTGTTTTTT. The variable domain in full, with the rest retrieved from reference TRBV11-2 and TRBJ1-4, is EAGVAQSPRYKIIEKRQSVAFWCNPISGHATLYWYQQILGQGPKLLIQFQNNGVVDDSQLPKDRFSAERLKGVDSTLKIQPAKLEDSAVYLCASSLAPGEEKLFFGSGTQLSVL.

This chain joins TRBV20-1 and TRBJ2-3; 7 bases are shared with TRBD2. This CDR3 comprises 11 residues. Germline V gene data show CDR1 as DFQATT and CDR2 as SNEGSKA (reference sequence). The CDR3 sequence: CGFSGGDTQYF. In DNA form, the CDR3 reads TGCGGCTTTTCCGGGGGGGATACGCAGTATTTT.

V is TRBV4-1 and J is TRBJ2-7; tentatively, D is TRBD2 (7 bases). V was clipped by 1 base and J by 7 bases, with 14 bases between them. The V gene's germline CDR1 is MGHRA and CDR2 YSYEKL. The CDR3 has 14 amino acids. The CDR3 loop is CASSQGGGHPEQYF. Here the CDR3 DNA reads TGCGCCAGCAGCCAAGGGGGGGGACATCCAGAGCAGTACTTC.